This T cell receptor beta chain was observed in a study of patients and donors after allogeneic stem cell transplantation. TCRdb analysed the RT-PCR reads with MiXCR anew, one entry per CDR3 protein. This table has about 960,000 distinct CDR3 sequences, over 15% appearing once. V lost 1 base and J 3 bases, leaving 12 bases between the germline ends. Germline V CDR1 and CDR2: MGHRA, YSYEKL. The CDR3 runs 15 residues. Specimen: blood, either unsorted or a sorted T cell fraction (not recorded which). The chain links TRBV4-1 to TRBJ1-1; perhaps TRBD1 as D (6 bases). The receptor comes from a human donor who was either an allogeneic HSCT recipient or a stem cell or donor lymphocyte infusion donor (not recorded which). It is not recorded whose cells these are; they may come from a transplant donor. The CDR3: CASSQVGTPYTEAFF. The CDR3 region has the DNA TGCGCCAGCAGCCAAGTAGGGACACCCTACACTGAAGCTTTCTTT.